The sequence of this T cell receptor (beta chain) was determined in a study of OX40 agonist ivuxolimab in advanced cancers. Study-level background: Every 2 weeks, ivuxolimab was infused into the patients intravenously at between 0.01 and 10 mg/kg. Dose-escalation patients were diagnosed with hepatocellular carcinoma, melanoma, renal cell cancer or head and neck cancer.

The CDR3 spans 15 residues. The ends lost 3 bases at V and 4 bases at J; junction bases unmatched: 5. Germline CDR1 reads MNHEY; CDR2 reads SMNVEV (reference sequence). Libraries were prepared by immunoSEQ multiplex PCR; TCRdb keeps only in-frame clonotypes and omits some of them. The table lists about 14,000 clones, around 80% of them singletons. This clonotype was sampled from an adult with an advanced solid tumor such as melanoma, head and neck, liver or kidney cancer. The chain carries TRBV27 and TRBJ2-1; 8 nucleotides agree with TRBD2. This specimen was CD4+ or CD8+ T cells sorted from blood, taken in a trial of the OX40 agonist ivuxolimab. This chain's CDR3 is CASSFSGTPYNEQFF. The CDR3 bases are TGTGCCAGCAGTTTTAGCGGGACGCCTTACAATGAGCAGTTCTTC.